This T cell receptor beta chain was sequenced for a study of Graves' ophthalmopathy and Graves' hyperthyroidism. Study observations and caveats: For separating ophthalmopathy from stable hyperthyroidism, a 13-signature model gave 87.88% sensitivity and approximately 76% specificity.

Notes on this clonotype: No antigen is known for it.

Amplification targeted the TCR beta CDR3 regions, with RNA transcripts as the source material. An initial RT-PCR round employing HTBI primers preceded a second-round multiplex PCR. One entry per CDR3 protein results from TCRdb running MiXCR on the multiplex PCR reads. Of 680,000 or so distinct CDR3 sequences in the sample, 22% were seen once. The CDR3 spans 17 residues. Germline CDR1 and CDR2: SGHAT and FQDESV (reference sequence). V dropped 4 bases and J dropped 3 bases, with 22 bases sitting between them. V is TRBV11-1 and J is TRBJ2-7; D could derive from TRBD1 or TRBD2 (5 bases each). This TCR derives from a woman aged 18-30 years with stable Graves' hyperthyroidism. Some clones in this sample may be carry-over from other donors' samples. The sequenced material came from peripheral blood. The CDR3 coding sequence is TGTGCCAGCAGCTCCTATGTCGGAACGGGACGGATCTACGAGCAGTACTTC. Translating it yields CASSSYVGTGRIYEQYF.